Shown below are 17 T cell receptor beta chains from a single sample sequenced in a study of CD8 T cells in Susac syndrome. RNA, at roughly 0.5 to 1 ug, was reverse transcribed with random hexamers. TCRdb itself ran the immunoSEQ multiplex PCR reads through MiXCR, one entry per CDR3 protein. This table holds fewer than 90,000 distinct CDR3 sequences, approximately 93% found once. Sequencing was performed on CD8+ T cells from PBMCs. Receptor source: a human donor with Susac syndrome.

The chain has TRBV25-1 and TRBJ2-3; 9 nucleotides line up with TRBD1. The CDR3 extends over 14 amino acids. J gave up 3 bases and V 6 bases, and 4 bases lay outside the gene matches. Germline CDR1 reads MGHDK; CDR2 reads SYGVNS. CDR3: CASRQGAKTDTQYF. The CDR3 region has the DNA TGTGCCAGCAGACAGGGGGCGAAGACAGATACGCAGTATTTT.

The chain combines TRBV19 with TRBJ2-7; the match to TRBD1 covers 9 bases. The CDR3 consists of 16 residues. CDR1 LNHDA and CDR2 SQIVND come from the germline V gene (reference sequence). V shed 3 bases and J 2 bases; nucleotides not matched to a gene: 8. This CDR3 reads CASSIGAGQGAYEQYF. The DNA for the CDR3 is TGTGCCAGTAGTATCGGAGCGGGACAGGGTGCCTACGAGCAGTACTTC.

This chain uses TRBV3-1 with TRBJ1-5; TRBD1 matches 7 bases. Germline-derived CDR1 and CDR2 are LGHDT and YNNKEL (reference sequence). The CDR3 runs 16 residues. Losses at the gene ends were 4 bases for V and 6 bases for J; bases not matched to a gene: 12. The CDR3, as DNA: TGTGCCAGCAGCCCCGGGACAGAAGCCTCGAGTCAGCCCCAGCATTTT. It is translated as CASSPGTEASSQPQHF.

The chain has TRBV28 and TRBJ2-7; 8 bases are shared with TRBD1. The CDR3 is 13 amino acids. Trimming cost V 6 bases and J 3 bases; bases outside gene matches: 4. Per germline, CDR1 MDHEN and CDR2 SYDVKM. The CDR3 DNA is TGTGCCAGCAGGCGGGACAGGAACTACGAGCAGTACTTC. Protein product: CASRRDRNYEQYF.

The chain links TRBV2 to TRBJ2-3; 7 bases line up with TRBD2. Germline CDR1 and CDR2: SNHLY and FYNNEI. Trimming took 9 bases from V and 4 from J; bases not matched to a gene: 7. The CDR3 runs 13 residues. Here the CDR3 DNA reads TGTGCCAGACGGGGGAGGGACGCAGATACGCAGTATTTT. Its protein is CARRGRDADTQYF.

The chain links TRBV9 to TRBJ2-1; D might be TRBD1 or TRBD2, each matching 5 bases. Trimming shortened V by 0 bases and J by 9 bases, and 10 bases separated the two germline ends. Germline lookup yields CDR1 SGDLS and CDR2 YYNGEE. This CDR3 comprises 13 residues. The CDR3 region has the DNA TGTGCCAGCAGCGTAGCTGGGGCGGGTGAGCAGTTCTTC. As protein: CASSVAGAGEQFF.

The rearrangement joins TRBV4-2 to TRBJ1-1; 7 positions agree with TRBD1. Germline CDR1 reads LGHNA; CDR2 reads YNFKEQ. The CDR3 contains 14 residues. Trimming at V came to 1 base and at J to 5 bases, leaving 4 bases not matched to a gene. CDR3 coding DNA: TGTGCCAGCAGCCAAGGACAGGGTGAGACTGAAGCTTTCTTT. Protein product: CASSQGQGETEAFF.

The chain carries TRBV5-6 and TRBJ1-6; TRBD1 is a possible D gene (6 bases). V lost 1 base to trimming and J lost 7 bases, with 9 bases between them. Germline V lookup: CDR1 SGHDT, CDR2 YYEEEE. The CDR3 has 14 amino acids. The CDR3 region has the DNA TGTGCCAGCAGCTTGCAGGGGTCGAATTCACCCCTCCACTTT. It translates to CASSLQGSNSPLHF.

The rearrangement links TRBV7-2 to TRBJ2-7; D call uncertain. Germline loops: CDR1 SGHTA, CDR2 FQGNSA. Between the trimmed V and J ends, which lost 2 bases and 1 base, there was a span of 3 bases. The CDR3 sequence is 12 residues long. The CDR3 loop reads CASSLYSYEQYF. The CDR3 DNA sequence: TGTGCCAGCAGCTTATATTCCTACGAGCAGTACTTC.

This chain links TRBV10-3 with TRBJ1-1, with D hard to call. The CDR3 covers 13 residues. The germline gives CDR1 ENHRY, CDR2 SYGVKD. V lost 3 bases, J lost 8 bases, and 13 bases lay in between. CDR3 amino acids: CAISDLVETEAFF. In DNA, the CDR3 is TGTGCCATCAGTGACCTAGTTGAGACAGAAGCTTTCTTT.

V gene TRBV18 combines with J gene TRBJ2-1; 7 bases line up with TRBD2. Germline assignment: CDR1 KGHSH and CDR2 LQKENI. The CDR3 totals 15 residues. Trimming took 0 bases from V and 15 from J; bases not matched to a gene: 14. CDR3 protein: CASSPPRASGTAAFF. CDR3 nucleotide sequence: TGTGCCAGCTCACCACCTCGGGCTAGCGGAACTGCAGCGTTCTTC. Supplemented by reference TRBV18 and TRBJ2-1, the full variable domain reads NAGVMQNPRHLVRRRGQEARLRCSPMKGHSHVYWYRQLPEEGLKFMVYLQKENIIDESGMPKERFSAEFPKEGPSILRIQQVVRGDSAAYFCASSPPRASGTAAFFGPGTRLTVL.

V and J are TRBV19 and TRBJ1-1; a possible D gene is TRBD1 (5 bases). Trimming pared 3 bases from V and 3 bases from J, leaving 11 bases between. CDR1 and CDR2 (germline): LNHDA, SQIVND (reference sequence). There are 14 residues in the CDR3. The CDR3 is CASSMTGTHTEAFF. The CDR3 DNA is TGTGCCAGTAGTATGACCGGGACCCACACTGAAGCTTTCTTT.

V and J are TRBV20-1 and TRBJ2-1, with D unresolved. Germline loops: CDR1 DFQATT, CDR2 SNEGSKA (reference sequence). With 3 bases removed from V and 4 bases from J, the gap between germline ends came to 22 bases. The length of the CDR3 is 17 residues. CDR3: CSASSATQKRLYNEQFF. CDR3 coding DNA: TGCAGTGCTAGCTCGGCCACTCAGAAAAGGTTATACAATGAGCAGTTCTTC.

The V and J genes are TRBV5-1 and TRBJ2-3, with 7 bases identical to TRBD2. Germline V gene sequence: CDR1 SGHRS, CDR2 YFSETQ. There are 17 residues in the CDR3. J was trimmed by 2 bases and V by 4 bases; bases with no gene match: 13. CDR3: CASSPRRDYRYTDTQYF. The CDR3 DNA is TGCGCCAGCAGCCCTAGGCGGGACTACCGGTACACAGATACGCAGTATTTT.

The V gene is TRBV19, the J gene TRBJ2-3; D is uncertain. Germline V gene lookup returns CDR1 LNHDA and CDR2 SQIVND (reference sequence). The V end lost 2 bases, the J end lost 1 base, and 4 bases lay between the germline ends. This CDR3 comprises 13 residues. The chain's CDR3 is CASSIRGTDTQYF. The DNA of the CDR3 is TGTGCCAGTAGTATACGGGGCACAGATACGCAGTATTTT.

The chain has TRBV24-1 and TRBJ2-1, with 9 bases identical to TRBD2. The CDR3 is 13 amino acids. The germline V gene has CDR1 KGHDR and CDR2 SFDVKD. After removal of 9 bases from V and 3 bases from J, the junction contained 2 bases not matched to a gene. The CDR3 loop is CATSREGYNEQFF. As DNA, the CDR3 is TGTGCCACCTCGCGGGAGGGCTACAATGAGCAGTTCTTC.

A word on this clonotype: One end of the junction does not line up with germline, which may come from a read error. The chain links TRBV7-6 to TRBJ1-1, with 7 bases that match TRBD1. The CDR3 loop spans 14 amino acids. CDR1 and CDR2 (germline): SGHVS, FNYEAQ. The CDR3 loop is CASSLAQGDTEVFF. The CDR3 DNA reads as TGTGCCAGCAGCTTAGCGCAGGGGGACACTGAAGTTTTCTTT.